This entry is about one TCR beta chain. Its antigen is unknown. Libraries were prepared by immunoSEQ multiplex PCR; TCRdb keeps only in-frame clonotypes and omits some of them. The data hold 19,000 or so clones, with about 90% observed a single time. The sample belongs to a study of somatic mutations in cytotoxic T cells in rheumatoid arthritis. Germline V gives CDR1 SEHNR, CDR2 FQNEAQ (reference sequence). Trimming removed 0 bases from V and 1 base from J, with 10 bases in between. The CDR3 has 16 residues. Isolation of CD4+ and CD8+ cells used positive magnetic bead selection, with purity checked by flow cytometry. General study results and limits: The study found CD8+ clonality increased with age in rheumatoid arthritis patients, not healthy controls. TRBV07 appeared slightly underrepresented in the rheumatoid arthritis patients. That finding was not adjusted to account for multiple comparisons. A single CD8+ clone exceeded 20% of CD8+ cells in about an eighth of the 65 patients.

This receptor was taken from a man aged 40-49 years in good health. Input material: CD8+ T cells sorted from blood. The chain combines TRBV7-9 with TRBJ2-1; tentatively, D is TRBD2 (5 bases). CDR3 protein: CASSLAGGPSYNEQFF. The DNA of the CDR3 is TGTGCCAGCAGCTTAGCGGGCGGGCCATCCTACAATGAGCAGTTCTTC.